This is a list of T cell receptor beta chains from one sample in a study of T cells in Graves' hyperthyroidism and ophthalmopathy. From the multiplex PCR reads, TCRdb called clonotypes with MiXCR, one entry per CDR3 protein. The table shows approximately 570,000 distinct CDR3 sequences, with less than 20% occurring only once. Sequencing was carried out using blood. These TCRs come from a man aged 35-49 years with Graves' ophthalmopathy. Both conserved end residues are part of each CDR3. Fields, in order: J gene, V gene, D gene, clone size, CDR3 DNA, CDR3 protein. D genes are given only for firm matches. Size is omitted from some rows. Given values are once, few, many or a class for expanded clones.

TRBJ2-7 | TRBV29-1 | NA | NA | TGCAGCGTTGAAGTAGGTGGGCCTAGGGAGCAGTACTTC | CSVEVGGPREQYF
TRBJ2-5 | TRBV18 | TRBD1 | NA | TGTGCCAGCTCACCACGAGAGGGGGCCCAAGAGACCCAGTACTTC | CASSPREGAQETQYF
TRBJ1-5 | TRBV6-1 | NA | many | TGTGCCAGCAGCCTGGGGACGGGAAATAGCAATCAGCCCCAGCATTTT | CASSLGTGNSNQPQHF
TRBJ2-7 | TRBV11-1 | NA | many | TGTGCCAGCAGCTTAAACAGGGAGGGGTACGAGCAGTACTTC | CASSLNREGYEQYF
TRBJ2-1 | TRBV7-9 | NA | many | TGTGCCAGCAGCTTACCTTTAGAACCCAAGCAGTTCTTC | CASSLPLEPKQFF
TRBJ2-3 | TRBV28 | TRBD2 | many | TGTGCCAGCAGCTTCCAATTGACTAGCGGGAGTAGCGCAGATACGCAGTATTTT | CASSFQLTSGSSADTQYF
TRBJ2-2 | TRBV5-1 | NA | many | TGCGCCAGCAGCTTGGACGGGGGGAACACCGGGGAGCTGTTTTTT | CASSLDGGNTGELFF
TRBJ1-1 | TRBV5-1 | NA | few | TGCGCCAGCAGCATGCGTGCGAAAAACACTGAAGCTTTCTTT | CASSMRAKNTEAFF
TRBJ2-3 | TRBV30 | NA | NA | TGTGCCTGGAGGGAAAGTAGCACAGATACGCAGTATTTT | CAWRESSTDTQYF
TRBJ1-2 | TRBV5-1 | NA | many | TGCGCCAGCAGCTCCCAGGGGAACTATGGCTACACCTTC | CASSSQGNYGYTF
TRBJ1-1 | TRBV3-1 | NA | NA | TGTGCCAGCAGCCCCCAGGCGGGAGGGAACACTGAAGCTTTCTTT | CASSPQAGGNTEAFF
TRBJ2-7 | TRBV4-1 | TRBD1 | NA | TGCGCCAGCAGCCAATCCGGGACAGGGGGCTACGAGCAGTACTTC | CASSQSGTGGYEQYF
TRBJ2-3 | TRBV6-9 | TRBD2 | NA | TGTGCCAGCAGTTCCGCAGCGGGACTGAATACGCAGTATTTT | CASSSAAGLNTQYF
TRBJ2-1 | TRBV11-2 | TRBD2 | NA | TGTGCCAGCAGAGCGGGGAGGGTCAAATACAATGAGCAGTTCTTC | CASRAGRVKYNEQFF
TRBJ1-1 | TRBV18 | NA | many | TGTGCCAGCGCCCGGGGAGGGAACACTGAAGCTTTCTTT | CASARGGNTEAFF
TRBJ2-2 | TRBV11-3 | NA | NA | TGTGCCAGCAGCTTACACAGGGAGACGGCGAACACCGGGGAGCTGTTTTTT | CASSLHRETANTGELFF
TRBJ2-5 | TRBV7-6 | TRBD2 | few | TGTGCCAGCAGCCTCGGGGGGGCCAAAGAGACCCAGTACTTC | CASSLGGAKETQYF
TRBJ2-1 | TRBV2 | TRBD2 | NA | TGTGCCAGCAGGGTAGCGGGGAGGAATGAGCAGTTCTTC | CASRVAGRNEQFF
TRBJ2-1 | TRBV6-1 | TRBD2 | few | TGTGCCAGCAGTCACAGCGGGAGGGCCAATGAGCAGTTCTTC | CASSHSGRANEQFF
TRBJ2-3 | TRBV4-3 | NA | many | TGCGCCAGCAGCCAGGGGAACACAGATACGCAGTATTTT | CASSQGNTDTQYF
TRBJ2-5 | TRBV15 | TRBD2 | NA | TGTGCCACCAGCAGAGGCGGGAGGGAGACCCAGTACTTC | CATSRGGRETQYF
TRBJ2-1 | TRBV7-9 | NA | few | TGTGCCAGCAGCTCGTCCCCCTACAATGAGCAGTTCTTC | CASSSSPYNEQFF
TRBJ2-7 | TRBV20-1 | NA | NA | TGCAGTGCTAGAGGGACCCCCTCTATGTACGAGCAGTACTTC | CSARGTPSMYEQYF
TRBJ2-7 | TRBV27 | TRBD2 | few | TGTGCCAGCAGTTCACGTTTGGCGGGGGGGGCCTACGAGCAGTACTTC | CASSSRLAGGAYEQYF
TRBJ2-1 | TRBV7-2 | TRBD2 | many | TGTGCCAGCAGCCCCCAGCCCGGGAGGGCCGGTGAGCAGTTCTTC | CASSPQPGRAGEQFF
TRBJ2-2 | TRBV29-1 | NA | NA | TGCAGCGTTGACAGGGGACGGGGCGGGGAGCTGTTTTTT | CSVDRGRGGELFF
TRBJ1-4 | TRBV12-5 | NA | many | TGTGCTAGTGGTTTGGAACCCTTCGAAAAACTGTTTTTT | CASGLEPFEKLFF